The subject of this entry is one T cell receptor (beta chain). Sequencing used immunoSEQ multiplex PCR; TCRdb keeps in-frame clones, though not all of them. The table includes just under 90,000 clones, 70% to 90% detected once. This record comes from a study of T cell responses to AZD1222 COVID-19 vaccine. CDR3 length: 17 residues. The TCR originated in an adult in good health. This specimen was peripheral blood, taken on day 0 of MenACWY control vaccination. This chain joins TRBV21-1 and TRBJ2-3. TRBV21-1 is labeled a pseudogene. The CDR3 region is CASSKVRRGESTDTQYF. In nucleotides, the CDR3 is TGTGCCAGCAGCAAAGTTAGGAGGGGGGAGTCCACAGATACGCAGTATTTT.